This T cell receptor beta chain emerged from a study of OX40 agonist ivuxolimab in advanced cancers. Across the whole study: Patients assigned to dose escalation were diagnosed with hepatocellular carcinoma, melanoma, renal cell or head and neck cancer.

Assay: immunoSEQ multiplex PCR; the TCRdb copy retains only in-frame clones and omits some. The sample includes tens of thousands of clones, 70% to 85% of them seen just once. This clone was counted a single time. The CDR3 is made up of 16 amino acids. The V gene's germline CDR1 is SGDLS and CDR2 YYNGEE. V dropped 3 bases and J dropped 1 base, with 17 bases sitting between them. The chain carries TRBV9 and TRBJ2-7; D is unclear. This receptor was identified in an adult with an advanced solid tumor such as melanoma, head and neck, liver or kidney cancer. This specimen was CD4+ or CD8+ T cells sorted from blood, taken in a trial of the OX40 agonist ivuxolimab. In nucleotides, the CDR3 is TGTGCCAGCAGCGGGCCGGATGGGTACGGGTCCTACGAGCAGTACTTC. It translates to CASSGPDGYGSYEQYF.